The 27 T cell receptor beta chains below were found in one sample sequenced in a study of blood T cells in healthy people across ages. The authors ran a second PCR of roughly 6 to 11 cycles using a sample-barcoded 5' primer and a J-beta primer mix. TCRdb recomputed calls from the 5' RACE reads with MiXCR, one row per CDR3 protein. The data contain about 580,000 distinct CDR3 sequences, roughly 43% of them seen just once; the ten biggest clones take up 20% to 25%. Sequencing input: blood. The origin of the receptors is an older man in good health.

This clonotype was detected many times. The chain combines TRBV7-9 with TRBJ2-5; weak D call: TRBD1 (6 bases). Per the germline V gene, CDR1 is SEHNR and CDR2 is FQNEAQ (reference sequence). The CDR3 runs to 13 residues. Trimming cost V 4 bases and J 2 bases, with 8 bases left between them. This CDR3 reads CASSWTVQETQYF. CDR3 bases: TGTGCCAGCAGCTGGACAGTACAAGAGACCCAGTACTTC.

This clonotype occurred a few times. CDR3 region: CASSLVPGGRSTDTQYF. In DNA, the CDR3 is TGTGCCAGCAGCTTAGTCCCAGGGGGTCGGAGCACAGATACGCAGTATTTT. This chain joins TRBV7-8 and TRBJ2-3, with TRBD1 identical over 7 bases. V shed 1 base and J 0 bases; nucleotides not matched to a gene: 7. The length of the CDR3 is 17 residues. Germline values: CDR1 SGHVS, CDR2 FQNEAQ.

The chain couples TRBV28 to TRBJ2-7; D possibly corresponds to TRBD1 (7 bases). Trimming removed 6 bases at V and 1 base at J, with 13 bases between. CDR3 length equals 14 residues. Germline V gene sequence: CDR1 MDHEN, CDR2 SYDVKM. CDR3 amino acids: CASSLQGTSYEQYF. In DNA form, the CDR3 reads TGTGCCAGCAGCCTACAGGGGACTTCCTACGAGCAGTACTTC.

In this sample, this clonotype turned up a few times. This rearrangement joins TRBV28 to TRBJ1-6; D is unresolved. CDR1 MDHEN and CDR2 SYDVKM come from the germline V gene. V was trimmed by 2 bases and J by 7 bases, leaving 12 bases between them. This CDR3 region has 15 residues. The CDR3: CASSLIGRGNSPLHF. The CDR3 nucleotides read TGTGCCAGCAGTTTAATTGGCAGAGGGAATTCACCCCTCCACTTT.

The genes are TRBV10-1 and TRBJ1-6; D gene uncertain. Germline CDR1 reads WNHNN; CDR2 reads SYGVQD (reference sequence). The CDR3 runs to 14 residues. V shed 9 bases and J shed 2 bases, with 11 bases lying between them. This CDR3 reads CARPLPPYNSPLHF. CDR3 DNA: TGCGCCAGGCCTTTACCTCCCTATAATTCACCCCTCCACTTT.

The rearrangement joins TRBV4-1 to TRBJ2-1; unclear D gene. Looked up from germline, CDR1 is MGHRA and CDR2 is YSYEKL. V was clipped by 3 bases and J by 3 bases, with 9 bases between them. The CDR3 covers 14 residues. For the CDR3, the DNA is TGCGCCAGCAGCCAGGACCCTTACTACAATGAGCAGTTCTTC. This gives the protein CASSQDPYYNEQFF.

Note on this clonotype: An end of the junction does not agree with germline; a read error may underlie this. The chain couples TRBV19 to TRBJ1-5; 7 bases align to TRBD1. This CDR3 is 13 amino acids long. CDR1 and CDR2 from the germline V gene are LNHDA and SQIVND (reference sequence). CDR3: CACSSQGGQPQHF. For the CDR3, the DNA is TGTGCCTGTAGTAGCCAGGGGGGTCAGCCCCAGCATTTT.

V is TRBV7-2 and J is TRBJ2-7; either TRBD1 or TRBD2 may fit D (5 bases each). The V gene's germline CDR1 is SGHTA and CDR2 FQGNSA. This CDR3 is 14 amino acids long. V was pared by 5 bases and J by 0 bases, with 11 bases between. CDR3 DNA: TGTGCCAGCAGCCCCGGGACCATCTCCTACGAGCAGTACTTC. Translating it yields CASSPGTISYEQYF.

As to this clonotype: A single base separates this from a much larger clone, so it may be a read error. The chain couples TRBV12-3 or TRBV12-4 to TRBJ1-2; D remains ambiguous. This CDR3 contains 13 residues. V was pared by 6 bases and J by 2 bases, with 10 bases between. The CDR3 is CASSKTANYGYTF. CDR3 bases: TGTGCCAGCAGCAAAACAGCGAACTATGGCTACACCTTC.

This chain connects TRBV29-1 to TRBJ2-1; D may correspond to TRBD1 or TRBD2 (5 bases each). V gave up 7 bases and J gave up 7 bases, with 14 bases separating them. The germline V gene encodes CDR1 SQVTM and CDR2 ANQGSEA. The CDR3 totals 12 residues. CDR3: CSAGTATNEQFF. The DNA for the CDR3 is TGCAGCGCAGGGACCGCAACTAATGAGCAGTTCTTC.

This clonotype was counted between two and nine times. V and J are TRBV6-6 and TRBJ1-4; D remains ambiguous. In germline, CDR1 is MNHNY, CDR2 SVGAGI (reference sequence). The V end was cut by 2 bases, the J end by 0 bases, with 7 bases between. This CDR3 spans 15 amino acids. CDR3 in DNA: TGTGCCAGCAGTTACGGGGATTCAACTAATGAAAAACTGTTTTTT. This codes for CASSYGDSTNEKLFF.

This rearrangement joins TRBV7-9 to TRBJ2-3, with D perhaps assigned TRBD1 or TRBD2 (6 bases each). Germline V gene lookup returns CDR1 SEHNR and CDR2 FQNEAQ (reference sequence). The V and J ends lost 5 bases and 3 bases respectively, with 18 bases between them. The CDR3 contains 16 residues. The CDR3 region has the DNA TGTGCCAGCAGCCCCTCGGGGGCCTACGCTACAGATACGCAGTATTTT. Amino acids: CASSPSGAYATDTQYF.

This clonotype was detected a few times. The rearrangement uses TRBV20-1 and TRBJ1-5; perhaps TRBD1 as D (5 bases). Germline CDR1 and CDR2: DFQATT and SNEGSKA (reference sequence). V was shortened by 1 base and J by 6 bases, with 13 bases between the two germline ends. This CDR3 comprises 14 residues. The CDR3 sequence is CSARAGRGSQPQHF. In nucleotides, the CDR3 is TGCAGTGCTAGAGCGGGGCGTGGGAGTCAGCCCCAGCATTTT.

This clonotype was counted a few times. J is TRBJ2-1 and V is TRBV2; D uncertain. CDR3 length: 12 residues. V lost 4 bases to trimming and J lost 6 bases, with 7 bases between them. The germline V gene has CDR1 SNHLY and CDR2 FYNNEI. Here the CDR3 reads CASSVDFNEQFF. The CDR3, as DNA: TGTGCCAGCAGTGTAGACTTCAATGAGCAGTTCTTC.

The J gene is TRBJ2-5, the V gene TRBV27; TRBD1 might be the D (5 bases). The CDR3 loop spans 15 amino acids. Trimming removed 0 bases at V and 4 bases at J, with 12 bases between. Looked up from germline, CDR1 is MNHEY and CDR2 is SMNVEV (reference sequence). As DNA, the CDR3 is TGTGCCAGCAGTTTATCTTCAGGGTCCGGAGAGACCCAGTACTTC. It specifies CASSLSSGSGETQYF.

The rearrangement joins TRBV20-1 to TRBJ2-3, with 9 bases lining up with TRBD2. The CDR3 runs to 13 residues. Trimming at V came to 1 base and at J to 7 bases, leaving 3 bases not matched to a gene. CDR1 is DFQATT, CDR2 SNEGSKA, per germline (reference sequence). CDR3 nucleotide sequence: TGCAGTGCTAGAGGGCGGGAGGGATATACGCAGTATTTT. It is translated as CSARGREGYTQYF.

The gene calls are TRBV28 and TRBJ1-5; TRBD1 might be the D (5 bases). The CDR3 is made up of 14 amino acids. The V gene lost 2 bases and the J gene lost 6 bases, with 11 bases spanning the gap. Germline CDR1 and CDR2: MDHEN and SYDVKM. The CDR3 protein is CASSLQARVQPQHF. Written as DNA, the CDR3 is TGTGCCAGCAGTTTACAGGCCAGGGTTCAGCCCCAGCATTTT.

The chain uses TRBV29-1 and TRBJ2-2, with a possible D match to TRBD1 (5 bases). Germline V gives CDR1 SQVTM, CDR2 ANQGSEA. CDR3 length: 12 residues. The V and J ends lost 7 bases and 2 bases respectively, with 8 bases between them. The CDR3 sequence is CSGGQNTGELFF. The CDR3 coding sequence is TGCAGCGGCGGACAAAACACCGGGGAGCTGTTTTTT.

Written as DNA, the CDR3 is TGTGCCAGCAGACCCCACGCTAGCGTTTACGAGCAGTACTTC. It is translated as CASRPHASVYEQYF. The chain is built from TRBV7-2 and TRBJ2-7; weak D call: TRBD2 (6 bases). Trimming removed 6 bases from V and 4 bases from J, with 16 bases in between. The CDR3 sequence is 14 residues long. The V gene's germline CDR1 is SGHTA and CDR2 FQGNSA.

The chain links TRBV9 to TRBJ2-3; possible D gene TRBD2, 6 bases. CDR3 size: 15 residues. The ends were cut back, 3 bases at V and 2 bases at J, with 13 bases in the middle. Germline CDR1 reads SGDLS; CDR2 reads YYNGEE. CDR3 bases: TGTGCCAGCAGCGAGGGGACTCCTCTCACAGATACGCAGTATTTT. Amino acid sequence: CASSEGTPLTDTQYF.

CDR3 in amino acids: CSASGTGASYEQYF. As DNA, the CDR3 is TGCAGTGCTTCCGGGACAGGGGCCTCCTACGAGCAGTACTTC. The V gene is TRBV20-1, the J gene TRBJ2-7; 10 bases are shared with TRBD1. Germline lookup yields CDR1 DFQATT and CDR2 SNEGSKA (reference sequence). Losses at the gene ends were 5 bases for V and 0 bases for J; bases not matched to a gene: 4. The CDR3 totals 14 residues.

V usage is TRBV5-1 and J usage is TRBJ2-5, with unresolved D. V was clipped by 5 bases and J by 11 bases, with 22 bases between them. There are 14 residues in the CDR3. CDR1 is SGHRS, CDR2 YFSETQ, per germline. The CDR3 DNA is TGCGCCAGCAGTTTAGACATCTCCTACAATGAGCAGTACTTC. Translation: CASSLDISYNEQYF.

The table lists this clonotype with a few counts. The chain joins TRBV6-2 or TRBV6-3 to TRBJ2-5; the D gene is possibly TRBD1 (5 bases). The CDR3 runs 13 residues. Between the trimmed V and J ends, which lost 0 bases and 7 bases, there was a span of 9 bases. Germline CDR1 and CDR2: MNHEY and SVGEGT. The CDR3 DNA reads as TGTGCCAGCAGTTACTCTGGGGCTGTGACCCAGTACTTC. It encodes CASSYSGAVTQYF.

The table lists this clonotype with a count of one. The junction departs from germline at one end; a sequencing error may be responsible. This rearrangement joins TRBV19 to TRBJ2-3; D unresolved. The CDR3 spans 12 residues. Germline V gives CDR1 LNHDA, CDR2 SQIVND (reference sequence). The CDR3 coding sequence is TGTGCCAGTAGGGCCAGCACAGATACGCGGTATTTT. Amino acid sequence: CASRASTDTRYF.

Concerning this clonotype: A read error may produce the germline difference seen at one junction end. V and J are TRBV7-9 and TRBJ1-4, with TRBD1 matching over 11 bases. CDR1 and CDR2 (germline): SEHNR, FQNEAQ (reference sequence). CDR3 length: 14 amino acids. In DNA form, the CDR3 reads TGTGCCAGCGGACAGGGGGCAACTAATGGAAAACCGTTTTTT. Protein sequence: CASGQGATNGKPFF.

This clonotype was seen more than once but under ten times. The rearrangement uses TRBV12-3 or TRBV12-4 and TRBJ2-3; maybe TRBD2 (7 bases). V lost 2 bases and J 2 bases, leaving 11 bases between the germline ends. The CDR3 has 15 amino acids. CDR3 protein: CASSLRRGPTDTQYF. The CDR3 region has the DNA TGTGCCAGCAGTTTAAGGCGGGGGCCCACAGATACGCAGTATTTT.

This clonotype was recorded a few times. The J gene is TRBJ2-1, the V gene TRBV9; either TRBD1 or TRBD2 may supply D (6 bases each). The CDR3 sequence is 14 residues long. In germline, CDR1 is SGDLS, CDR2 YYNGEE. V lost 0 bases and J 6 bases, leaving 10 bases between the germline ends. CDR3 loop: CASSVGGTINEQFF. The CDR3 coding sequence is TGTGCCAGCAGCGTAGGCGGGACAATCAATGAGCAGTTCTTC. Looking up the rest from reference TRBV9 and TRBJ2-1 gives the full variable domain: DSGVTQTPKHLITATGQRVTLRCSPRSGDLSVYWYQQSLDQGLQFLIQYYNGEERAKGNILERFSAQQFPDLHSELNLSSLELGDSALYFCASSVGGTINEQFFGPGTRLTVL.